The 2 T cell receptor beta chains listed next were all sequenced from one sample in a study of cytomegalovirus exposure and HLA in healthy donors. 60 Vbeta and 13 Jbeta primers were used in PCR. The assay was immunoSEQ multiplex PCR, and TCRdb's table has in-frame clones only and misses some. Seen here are 150,000 to 200,000 clones, around 82% observed once, and the top ten hold about 1.8%. The sequenced material came from PBMCs. The source is a middle-aged man in good health and CMV-seropositive.

There are a few counts of this clone. V usage is TRBV5-6 and J usage is TRBJ1-1; TRBD1 might be the D (5 bases). Germline CDR1 reads SGHDT; CDR2 reads YYEEEE. V was cut by 0 bases and J by 4 bases, with 10 bases left in between. This CDR3 is built from 14 residues. CDR3 sequence (DNA): TGTGCCAGCAGCTTGGTTGGGGCGCGCACTGAAGCTTTCTTT. As protein: CASSLVGARTEAFF.

V usage is TRBV19 and J usage is TRBJ1-4; possibly TRBD1 for D (6 bases). CDR1 is LNHDA, CDR2 SQIVND, per germline (reference sequence). V was shortened by 3 bases and J by 7 bases, with 15 bases between the two germline ends. This CDR3 is 15 amino acids long. This CDR3 reads CASSMVTGWGEKLFF. The CDR3, as DNA: TGTGCCAGTAGTATGGTAACAGGGTGGGGTGAAAAACTGTTTTTT.